This T cell receptor beta chain was documented in a study of early T cells in non-severe SARS-CoV-2 infection. Study at large: The input, bulk RNA from unsorted whole blood, was sequenced, and chains were unpaired. General study points: Comparison of clonotypes with VDJdb favored anti-spike CD8 responses while missing private and CD4 specificities.

The CDR3 totals 14 residues. Trimming cost V 0 bases and J 4 bases, with 7 bases left between them. Germline CDR1 and CDR2: SNHLY and FYNNEI. Molecules of cDNA were individually given unique molecular identifiers that were attached to them. TCRdb reanalysed the 5' RACE reads using MiXCR and keeps one entry per CDR3 protein. The sample yields about 69,000 distinct CDR3 sequences, roughly 8.7% seen once. Of note for this clonotype: Its target is unknown.

Sequencing was done on a sample of whole blood. The chain uses TRBV2 and TRBJ1-5, with D uncertain. This sequence originates from an adult who was a healthcare worker with PCR-confirmed SARS-CoV-2 infection or an uninfected control (not recorded which). The CDR3 spells CASSEAMGNQPQHF. The CDR3 nucleotides are TGTGCCAGCAGTGAAGCTATGGGGAATCAGCCCCAGCATTTT.